The clone carrying this T cell receptor beta chain was observed once. The target antigen is unknown. Before the COVID-19 pandemic, during about 2011-2019, CD4+ T cells were taken from unexposed donors. CD4+ T cells were isolated from the cells after around 11 days of culture. The source of the sample is a study of CD4 T cells in relation to SARS-CoV-2 and coronaviruses. Notes on the study in general: Crossreactivity was assessed only for spike protein, not other viral proteins.

CDR1 and CDR2 from the germline V gene are SGHKS and YYEKEE (reference sequence). The CDR3 has 15 residues. Trimming removed 4 bases from V and 5 bases from J, with 18 bases in between. The method was immunoSEQ multiplex PCR; TCRdb's version includes in-frame clones alone and lacks a portion of them. The sample yields 20,000 or so clones, about three quarters seen once. This sequence originates from a human donor in good health. The J gene is TRBJ2-5, the V gene TRBV5-5; a weak D match, TRBD2 (6 bases). The sequenced material came from CD4+ T cells from PBMCs, cultured in vitro. The chain's CDR3 is CASSGGVADRETQYF. In DNA form, the CDR3 reads TGTGCCAGCAGCGGCGGGGTAGCTGACCGGGAGACCCAGTACTTC.